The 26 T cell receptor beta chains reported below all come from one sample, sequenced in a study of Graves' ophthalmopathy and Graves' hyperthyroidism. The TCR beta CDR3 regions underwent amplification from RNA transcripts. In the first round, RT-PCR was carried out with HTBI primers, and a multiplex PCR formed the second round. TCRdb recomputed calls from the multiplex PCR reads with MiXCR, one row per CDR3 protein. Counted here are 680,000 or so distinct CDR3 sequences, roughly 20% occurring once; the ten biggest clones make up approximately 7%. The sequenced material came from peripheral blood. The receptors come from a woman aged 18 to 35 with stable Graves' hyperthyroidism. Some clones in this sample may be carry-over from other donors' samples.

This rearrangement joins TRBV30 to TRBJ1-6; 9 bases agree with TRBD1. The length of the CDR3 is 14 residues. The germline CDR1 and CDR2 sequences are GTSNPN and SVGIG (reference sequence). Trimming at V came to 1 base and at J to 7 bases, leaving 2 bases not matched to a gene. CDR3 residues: CAWSGGTGNSPLHF. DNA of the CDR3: TGTGCCTGGAGTGGTGGGACAGGGAATTCACCCCTCCACTTT.

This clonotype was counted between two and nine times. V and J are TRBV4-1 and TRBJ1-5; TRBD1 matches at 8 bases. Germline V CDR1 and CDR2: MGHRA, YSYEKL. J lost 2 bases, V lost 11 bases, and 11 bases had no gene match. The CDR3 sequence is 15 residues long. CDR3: CAELQGVEGNQPQHF. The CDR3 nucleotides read TGCGCCGAACTACAGGGGGTAGAGGGCAATCAGCCCCAGCATTTT.

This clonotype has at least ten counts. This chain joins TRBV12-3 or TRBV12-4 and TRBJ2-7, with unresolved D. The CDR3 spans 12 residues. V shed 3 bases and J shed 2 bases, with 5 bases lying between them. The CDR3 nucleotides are TGTGCCAGCAGTTTTGTGCCCTACGAGCAGTACTTC. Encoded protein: CASSFVPYEQYF.

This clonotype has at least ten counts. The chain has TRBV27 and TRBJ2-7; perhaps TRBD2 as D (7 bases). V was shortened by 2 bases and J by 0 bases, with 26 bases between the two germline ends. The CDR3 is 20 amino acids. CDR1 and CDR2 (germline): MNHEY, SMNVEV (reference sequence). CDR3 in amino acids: CASSLRRWPKGGTSSYEQYF. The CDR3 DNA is TGTGCCAGCAGTTTAAGGAGGTGGCCCAAGGGGGGGACCAGCTCCTACGAGCAGTACTTC.

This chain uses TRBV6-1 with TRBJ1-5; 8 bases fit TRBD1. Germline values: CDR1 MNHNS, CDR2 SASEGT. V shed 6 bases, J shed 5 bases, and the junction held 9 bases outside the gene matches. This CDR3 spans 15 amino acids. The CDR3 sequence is CASSPGGTGHQPQHF. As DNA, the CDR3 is TGTGCCAGCAGCCCGGGGGGGACAGGTCATCAGCCCCAGCATTTT.

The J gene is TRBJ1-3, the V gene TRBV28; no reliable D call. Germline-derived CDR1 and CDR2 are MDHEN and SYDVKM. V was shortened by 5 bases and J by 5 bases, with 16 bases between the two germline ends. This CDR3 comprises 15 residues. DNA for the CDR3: TGTGCCAGCAGTAGGTCAGCGCCAGAAAGAAACACCATATATTTT. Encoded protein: CASSRSAPERNTIYF. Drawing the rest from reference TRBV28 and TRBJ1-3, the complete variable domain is DVKVTQSSRYLVKRTGEKVFLECVQDMDHENMFWYRQDPGLGLRLIYFSYDVKMKEKGDIPEGYSVSREKKERFSLILESASTNQTSMYLCASSRSAPERNTIYFGEGSWLTVV.

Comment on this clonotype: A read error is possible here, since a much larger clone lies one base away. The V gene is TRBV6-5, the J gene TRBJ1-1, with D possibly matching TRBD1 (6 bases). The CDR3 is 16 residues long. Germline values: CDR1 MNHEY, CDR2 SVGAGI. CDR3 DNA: TGTGCCAGCGGTTACCCGCCGGGAGCAGGACAGTATGCAGCTTTCTTT. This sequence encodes CASGYPPGAGQYAAFF.

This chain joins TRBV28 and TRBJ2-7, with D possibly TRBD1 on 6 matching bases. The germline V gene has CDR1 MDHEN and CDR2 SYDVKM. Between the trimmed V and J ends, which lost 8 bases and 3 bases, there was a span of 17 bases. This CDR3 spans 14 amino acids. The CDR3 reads CASFGKGGIYEQYF. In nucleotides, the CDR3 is TGTGCCAGCTTCGGGAAAGGGGGTATCTACGAGCAGTACTTC.

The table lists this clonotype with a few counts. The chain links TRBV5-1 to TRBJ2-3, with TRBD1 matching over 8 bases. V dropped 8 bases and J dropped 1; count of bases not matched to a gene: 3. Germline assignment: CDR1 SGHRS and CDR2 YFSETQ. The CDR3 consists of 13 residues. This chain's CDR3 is CARGQGCTDTQYF. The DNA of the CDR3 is TGCGCCAGAGGACAGGGATGCACAGATACGCAGTATTTT. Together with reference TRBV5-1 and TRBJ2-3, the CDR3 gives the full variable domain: KAGVTQTPRYLIKTRGQQVTLSCSPISGHRSVSWYQQTPGQGLQFLFEYFSETQRNKGNFPGRFSGRQFSNSRSEMNVSTLELGDSALYLCARGQGCTDTQYFGPGTRLTVL.

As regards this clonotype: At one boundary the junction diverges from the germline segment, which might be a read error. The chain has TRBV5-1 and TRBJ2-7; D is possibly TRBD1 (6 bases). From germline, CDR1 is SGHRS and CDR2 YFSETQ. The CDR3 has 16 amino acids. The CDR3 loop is CASGLDRDKSSYEQYF. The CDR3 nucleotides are TGCGCCAGCGGCTTAGACCGGGACAAGAGCTCCTACGAGCAGTACTTC.

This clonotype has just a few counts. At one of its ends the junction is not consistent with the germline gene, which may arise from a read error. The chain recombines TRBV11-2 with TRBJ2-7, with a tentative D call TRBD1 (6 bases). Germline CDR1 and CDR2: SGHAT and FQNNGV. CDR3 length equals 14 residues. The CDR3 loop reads CASGLQQGPYEQYF. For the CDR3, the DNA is TGTGCCAGCGGCTTGCAACAGGGACCCTACGAGCAGTACTTC.

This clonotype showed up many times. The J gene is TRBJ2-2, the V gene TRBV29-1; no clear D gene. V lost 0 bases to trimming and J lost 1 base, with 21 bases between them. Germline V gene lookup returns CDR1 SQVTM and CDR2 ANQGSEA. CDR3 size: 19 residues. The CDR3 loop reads CSVEDQWYKVALNTGELFF. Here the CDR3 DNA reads TGCAGCGTTGAAGATCAATGGTATAAAGTCGCCCTGAACACCGGGGAGCTGTTTTTT.

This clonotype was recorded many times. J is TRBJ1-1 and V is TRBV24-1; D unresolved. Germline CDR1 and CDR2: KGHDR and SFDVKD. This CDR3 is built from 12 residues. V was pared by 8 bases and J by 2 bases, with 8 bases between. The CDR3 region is CATTTVNTEAFF. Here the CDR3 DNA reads TGTGCCACCACAACAGTTAACACTGAAGCTTTCTTT.

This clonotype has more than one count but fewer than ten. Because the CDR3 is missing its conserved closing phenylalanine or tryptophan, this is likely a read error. CDR3 DNA sequence: TGTGCCAGCAGCGTAGAGGGAATCACCGGGGAGCTGTTTTCT. It translates to CASSVEGITGELFS. J is TRBJ2-2 and V is TRBV9; D unclear. The CDR3 loop spans 14 amino acids. V shed 0 bases and J shed 4 bases, with 7 bases lying between them. CDR1 is SGDLS and CDR2 is YYNGEE in the germline V gene.

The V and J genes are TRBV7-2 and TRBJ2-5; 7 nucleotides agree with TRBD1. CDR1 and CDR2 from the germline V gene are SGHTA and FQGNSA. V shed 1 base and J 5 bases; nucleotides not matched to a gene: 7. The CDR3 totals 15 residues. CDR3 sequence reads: CASSLGNRGWETQYF. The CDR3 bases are TGTGCCAGCAGCTTAGGCAACAGGGGCTGGGAGACCCAGTACTTC.

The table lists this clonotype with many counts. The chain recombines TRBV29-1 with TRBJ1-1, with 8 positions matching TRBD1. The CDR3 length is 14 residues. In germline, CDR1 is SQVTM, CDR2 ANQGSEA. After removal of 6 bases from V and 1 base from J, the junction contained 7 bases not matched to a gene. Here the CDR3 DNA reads TGCAGCGTCCGACAGGGGCCCACGAACACTGAAGCTTTCTTT. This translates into CSVRQGPTNTEAFF.

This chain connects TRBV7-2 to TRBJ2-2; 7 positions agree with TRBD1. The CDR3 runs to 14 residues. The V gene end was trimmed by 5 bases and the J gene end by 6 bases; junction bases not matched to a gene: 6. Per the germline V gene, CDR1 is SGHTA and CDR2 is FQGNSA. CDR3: CASSIRQGSGELFF. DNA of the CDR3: TGTGCCAGCAGCATTCGACAGGGATCCGGGGAGCTGTTTTTT.

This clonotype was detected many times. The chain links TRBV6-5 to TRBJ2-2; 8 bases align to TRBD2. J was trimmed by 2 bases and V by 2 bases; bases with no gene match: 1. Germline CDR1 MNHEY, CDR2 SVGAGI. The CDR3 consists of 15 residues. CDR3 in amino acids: CASSYRGGNTGELFF. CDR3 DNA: TGTGCCAGCAGTTACCGGGGGGGTAACACCGGGGAGCTGTTTTTT.

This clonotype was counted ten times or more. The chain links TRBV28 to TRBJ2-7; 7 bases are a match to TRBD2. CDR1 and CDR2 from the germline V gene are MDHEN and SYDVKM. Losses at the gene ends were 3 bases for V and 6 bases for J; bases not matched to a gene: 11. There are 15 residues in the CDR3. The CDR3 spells CASSFGDYLYSEQYF. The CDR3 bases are TGTGCCAGCAGTTTTGGGGACTATTTATACAGCGAGCAGTACTTC.

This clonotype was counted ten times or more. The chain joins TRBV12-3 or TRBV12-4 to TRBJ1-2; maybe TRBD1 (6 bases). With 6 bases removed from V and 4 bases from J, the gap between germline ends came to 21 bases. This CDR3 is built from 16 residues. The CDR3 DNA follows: TGTGCCAGCAGAAATACCCAGGGGAGTAGGCGCTATGGCTACACCTTC. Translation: CASRNTQGSRRYGYTF.

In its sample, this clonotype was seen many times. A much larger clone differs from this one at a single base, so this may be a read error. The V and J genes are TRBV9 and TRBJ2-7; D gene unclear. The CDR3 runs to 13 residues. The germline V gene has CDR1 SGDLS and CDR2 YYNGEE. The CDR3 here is CASSVFAGYEQHF. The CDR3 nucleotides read TGTGCCAGCAGCGTATTCGCTGGTTACGAGCAGCACTTC.

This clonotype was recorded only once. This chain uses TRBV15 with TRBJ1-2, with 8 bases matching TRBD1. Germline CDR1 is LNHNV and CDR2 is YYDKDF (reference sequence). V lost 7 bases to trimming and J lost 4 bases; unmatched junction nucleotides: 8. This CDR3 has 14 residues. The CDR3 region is CATNTDRGLYGYTF. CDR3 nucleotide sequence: TGTGCCACCAATACCGACAGGGGACTCTATGGCTACACCTTC.

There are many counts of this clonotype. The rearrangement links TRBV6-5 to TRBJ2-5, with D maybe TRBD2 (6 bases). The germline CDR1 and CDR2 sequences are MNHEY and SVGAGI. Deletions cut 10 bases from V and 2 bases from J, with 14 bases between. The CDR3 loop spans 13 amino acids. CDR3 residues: CATRSRGQETQYF. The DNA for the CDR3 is TGTGCCACCAGGTCCCGGGGGCAAGAGACCCAGTACTTC.

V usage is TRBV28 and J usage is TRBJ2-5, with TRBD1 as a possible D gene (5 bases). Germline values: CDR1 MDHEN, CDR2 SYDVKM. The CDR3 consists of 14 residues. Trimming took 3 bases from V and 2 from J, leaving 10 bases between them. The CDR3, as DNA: TGTGCCAGCAGTTTGTGGCAGGGACAAGAGACCCAGTACTTC. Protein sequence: CASSLWQGQETQYF. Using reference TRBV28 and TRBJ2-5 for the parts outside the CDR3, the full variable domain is DVKVTQSSRYLVKRTGEKVFLECVQDMDHENMFWYRQDPGLGLRLIYFSYDVKMKEKGDIPEGYSVSREKKERFSLILESASTNQTSMYLCASSLWQGQETQYFGPGTRLLVL.

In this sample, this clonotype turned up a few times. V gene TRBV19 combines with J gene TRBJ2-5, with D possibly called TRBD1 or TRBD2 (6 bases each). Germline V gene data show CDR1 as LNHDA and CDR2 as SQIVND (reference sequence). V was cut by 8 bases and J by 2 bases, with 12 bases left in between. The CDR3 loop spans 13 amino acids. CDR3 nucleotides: TGTGCCAGTGGGGGGCGGCAGCAAGAGACCCAGTACTTC. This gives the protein CASGGRQQETQYF.

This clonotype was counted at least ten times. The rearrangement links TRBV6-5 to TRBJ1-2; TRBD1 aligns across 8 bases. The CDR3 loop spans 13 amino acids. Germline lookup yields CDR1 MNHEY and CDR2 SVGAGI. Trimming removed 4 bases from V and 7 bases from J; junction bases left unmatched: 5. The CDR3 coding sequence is TGTGCCAGCAGTTCGACAGGGGAGATTGGCTACACCTTC. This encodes CASSSTGEIGYTF.